Presented here are 4 T cell receptor beta chains from one specimen sequenced in a study of cytomegalovirus exposure and HLA in healthy donors (dated by TCRdb to about 2017). The method behind the library was the immunoSEQ multiplex PCR assay. For the multiplex PCR, a mixture combining 60 forward primers for TCR Vbeta segments and 13 reverse primers for TCR Jbeta segments was used. This immuneACCESS table, as held by TCRdb, lists in-frame sequences with V and J called but not all clones. Of the missing ones, under half trace to an unresolved V gene in checked studies; the others have no known cause. The sample profile shows about 140,000 clones; about three quarters of them were found once. Roughly 3.7% of the sample is in the top ten clones. The sequenced sample was PBMCs. The receptors stem from a male donor in good health and CMV-seronegative.

The chain links TRBV14 to TRBJ2-1; TRBD2 agrees at 9 bases. The ends lost 2 bases at V and 1 base at J; junction bases unmatched: 3. CDR1 SGHDN and CDR2 FVKESK come from the germline V gene. This CDR3 is built from 16 residues. The CDR3 here is CASSQYSGSSYNEQFF. The DNA of the CDR3 is TGTGCCAGCAGCCAATATAGCGGGAGTTCCTACAATGAGCAGTTCTTC.

The chain uses TRBV18 and TRBJ2-2; TRBD1 agrees at 8 bases. V dropped 5 bases and J dropped 2; count of bases not matched to a gene: 1. Per germline, CDR1 KGHSH and CDR2 LQKENI. This CDR3 comprises 14 residues. The chain's CDR3 is CASSGQGNTGELFF. The DNA for the CDR3 is TGTGCCAGCTCAGGACAGGGTAACACCGGGGAGCTGTTTTTT. Full variable domain (rest looked up from reference TRBV18 and TRBJ2-2): NAGVMQNPRHLVRRRGQEARLRCSPMKGHSHVYWYRQLPEEGLKFMVYLQKENIIDESGMPKERFSAEFPKEGPSILRIQQVVRGDSAAYFCASSGQGNTGELFFGEGSRLTVL.

This clone was counted once. The gene calls are TRBV5-1 and TRBJ1-2; 7 positions match TRBD1. The CDR3 is 14 residues long. Germline V gene sequence: CDR1 SGHRS, CDR2 YFSETQ. Trimming at V came to 0 bases and at J to 8 bases, leaving 7 bases not matched to a gene. The CDR3: CASSLEDRLGGYTF. CDR3 in DNA: TGCGCCAGCAGCTTGGAGGACAGGCTGGGAGGCTACACCTTC. Full variable domain (outside the CDR3, taken from reference TRBV5-1 and TRBJ1-2): KAGVTQTPRYLIKTRGQQVTLSCSPISGHRSVSWYQQTPGQGLQFLFEYFSETQRNKGNFPGRFSGRQFSNSRSEMNVSTLELGDSALYLCASSLEDRLGGYTFGSGTRLTVV.

Concerning this clone itself: One end of the junction varies from germline; a read error may be responsible. The chain links TRBV7-9 to TRBJ1-1; D gene ambiguous. Per the germline V gene, CDR1 is SEHNR and CDR2 is FQNEAQ (reference sequence). This CDR3 comprises 14 residues. The CDR3 loop is CSSSLAGGPPEAFF. CDR3 nucleotide sequence: TGTTCCAGCAGCTTGGCGGGCGGCCCACCTGAAGCTTTCTTT.